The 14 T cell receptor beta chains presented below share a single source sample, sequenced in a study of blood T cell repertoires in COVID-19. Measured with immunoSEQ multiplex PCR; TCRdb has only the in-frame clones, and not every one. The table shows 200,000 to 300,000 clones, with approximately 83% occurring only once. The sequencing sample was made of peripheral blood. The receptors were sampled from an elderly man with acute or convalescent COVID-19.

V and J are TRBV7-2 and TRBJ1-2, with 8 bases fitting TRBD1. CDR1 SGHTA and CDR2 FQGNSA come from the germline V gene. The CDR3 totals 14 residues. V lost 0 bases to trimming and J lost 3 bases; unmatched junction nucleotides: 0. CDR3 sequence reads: CASSLATGDYGYTF. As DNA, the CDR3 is TGTGCCAGCAGCTTAGCGACAGGGGACTATGGCTACACCTTC.

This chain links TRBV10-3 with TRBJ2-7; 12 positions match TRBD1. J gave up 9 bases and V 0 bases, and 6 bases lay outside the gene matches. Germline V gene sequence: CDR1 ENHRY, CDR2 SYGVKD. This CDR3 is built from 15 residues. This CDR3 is CAISESPGQGAGQYF. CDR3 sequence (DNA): TGTGCCATCAGTGAGTCCCCGGGACAGGGGGCAGGGCAGTACTTC.

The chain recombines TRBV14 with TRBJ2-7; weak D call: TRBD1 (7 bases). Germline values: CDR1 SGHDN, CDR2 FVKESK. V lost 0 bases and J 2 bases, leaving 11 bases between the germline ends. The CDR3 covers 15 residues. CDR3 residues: CASSQEGRGAYEQYF. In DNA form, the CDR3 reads TGTGCCAGCAGCCAAGAGGGCAGGGGGGCCTACGAGCAGTACTTC. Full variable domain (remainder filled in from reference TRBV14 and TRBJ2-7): EAGVTQFPSHSVIEKGQTVTLRCDPISGHDNLYWYRRVMGKEIKFLLHFVKESKQDESGMPNNRFLAERTGGTYSTLKVQPAELEDSGVYFCASSQEGRGAYEQYFGPGTRLTVT.

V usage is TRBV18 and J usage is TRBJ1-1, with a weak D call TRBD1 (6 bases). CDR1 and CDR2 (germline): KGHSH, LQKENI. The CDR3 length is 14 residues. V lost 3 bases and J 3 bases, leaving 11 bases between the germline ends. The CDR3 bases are TGTGCCAGCTCACCGGGAGGGGGGCACACTGAAGCTTTCTTT. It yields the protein CASSPGGGHTEAFF.

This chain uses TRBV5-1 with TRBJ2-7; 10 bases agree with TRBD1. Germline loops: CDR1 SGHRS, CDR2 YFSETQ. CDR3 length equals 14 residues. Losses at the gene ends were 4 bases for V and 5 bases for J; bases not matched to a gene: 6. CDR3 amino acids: CASSPGQGTHEQYF. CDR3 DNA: TGCGCCAGCAGCCCGGGACAGGGGACCCACGAGCAGTACTTC.

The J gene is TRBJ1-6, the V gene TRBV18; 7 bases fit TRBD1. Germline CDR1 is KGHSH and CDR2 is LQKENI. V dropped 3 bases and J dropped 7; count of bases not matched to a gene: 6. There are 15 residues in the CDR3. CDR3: CASSPAGQPNSPLHF. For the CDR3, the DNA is TGTGCCAGCTCACCGGCGGGACAGCCCAATTCACCCCTCCACTTT.

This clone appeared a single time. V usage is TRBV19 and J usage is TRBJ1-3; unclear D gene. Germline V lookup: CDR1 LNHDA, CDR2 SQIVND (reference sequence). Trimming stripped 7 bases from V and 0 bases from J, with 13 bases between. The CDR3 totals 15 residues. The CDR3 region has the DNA TGTGCCAGTAAACGGGAGGCGGTCTCTGGAAACACCATATATTTT. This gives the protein CASKREAVSGNTIYF.

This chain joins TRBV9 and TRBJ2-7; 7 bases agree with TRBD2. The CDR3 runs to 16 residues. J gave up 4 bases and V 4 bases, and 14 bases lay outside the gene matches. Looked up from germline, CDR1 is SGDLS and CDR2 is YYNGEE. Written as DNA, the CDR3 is TGTGCCAGCAGCTCCAGGGAGGGAGGGATTATTTACGAGCAGTACTTC. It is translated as CASSSREGGIIYEQYF.

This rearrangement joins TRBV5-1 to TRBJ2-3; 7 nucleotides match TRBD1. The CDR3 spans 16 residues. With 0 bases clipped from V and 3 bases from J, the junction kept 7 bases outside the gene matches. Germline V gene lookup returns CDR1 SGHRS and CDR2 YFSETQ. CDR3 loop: CASSLGGTEGTDTQYF. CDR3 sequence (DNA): TGCGCCAGCAGCTTGGGGGGGACAGAAGGGACAGATACGCAGTATTTT.

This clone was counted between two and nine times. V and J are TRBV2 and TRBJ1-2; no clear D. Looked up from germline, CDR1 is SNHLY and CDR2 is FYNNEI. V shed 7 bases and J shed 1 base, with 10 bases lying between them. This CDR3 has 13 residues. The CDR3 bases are TGTGCCAGCATGGAGTTGTTTAACTATGGCTACACCTTC. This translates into CASMELFNYGYTF.

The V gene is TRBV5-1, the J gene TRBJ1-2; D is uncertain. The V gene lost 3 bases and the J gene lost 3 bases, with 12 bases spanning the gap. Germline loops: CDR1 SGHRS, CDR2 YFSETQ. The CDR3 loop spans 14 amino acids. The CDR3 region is CASSSGDEYYGYTF. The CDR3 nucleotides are TGCGCCAGCAGCTCCGGGGATGAATACTATGGCTACACCTTC.

CDR3 loop: CASSASDRGTYEQYF. CDR3 DNA: TGTGCCAGCAGTGCGTCGGACAGGGGCACGTACGAGCAGTACTTC. The chain is built from TRBV28 and TRBJ2-7; 9 bases align to TRBD1. The V segment lost 5 bases and the J segment 4 bases; nucleotides outside the gene matches: 9. This CDR3 has 15 residues. Germline assignment: CDR1 MDHEN and CDR2 SYDVKM.

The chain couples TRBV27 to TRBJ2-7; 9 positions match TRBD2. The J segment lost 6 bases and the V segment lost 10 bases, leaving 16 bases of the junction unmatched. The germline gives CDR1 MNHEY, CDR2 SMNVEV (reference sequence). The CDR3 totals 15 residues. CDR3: CATKELAGFNSEQYF. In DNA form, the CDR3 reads TGTGCCACTAAGGAGCTAGCGGGATTTAATAGCGAGCAGTACTTC.

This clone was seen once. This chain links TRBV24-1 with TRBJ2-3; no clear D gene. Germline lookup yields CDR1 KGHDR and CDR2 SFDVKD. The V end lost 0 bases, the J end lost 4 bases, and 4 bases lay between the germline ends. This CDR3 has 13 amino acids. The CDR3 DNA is TGTGCCACCAGTGATTTGGGAGCAGATACGCAGTATTTT. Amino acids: CATSDLGADTQYF.